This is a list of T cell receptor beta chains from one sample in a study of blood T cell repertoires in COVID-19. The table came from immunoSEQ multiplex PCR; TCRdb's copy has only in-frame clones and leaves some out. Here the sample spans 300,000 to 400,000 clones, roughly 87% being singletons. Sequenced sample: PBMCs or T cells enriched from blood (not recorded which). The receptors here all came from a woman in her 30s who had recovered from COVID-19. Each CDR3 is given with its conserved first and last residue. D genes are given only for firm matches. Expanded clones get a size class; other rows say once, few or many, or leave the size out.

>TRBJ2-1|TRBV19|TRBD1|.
TGTGCCAGTTCGGACAGGGTTGCGCAGTTCTTC
CASSDRVAQFF
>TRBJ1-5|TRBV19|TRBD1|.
TGTGCCAGTAGTGACAGGGCGTCAGGGCCCCAGCATTTT
CASSDRASGPQHF
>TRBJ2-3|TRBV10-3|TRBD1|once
TGTGCCATCAGTGGGGGACAGATAACAGATACGCAGTATTTT
CAISGGQITDTQYF
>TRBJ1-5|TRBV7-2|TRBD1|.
TGTGCCAGCAGCTCCAGGGGGTCCAATCAGCCCCAGCATTTT
CASSSRGSNQPQHF
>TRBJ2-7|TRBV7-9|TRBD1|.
TGTGCCAGCAGCCCACCGGGACAGCCCTACGAGCAGTACTTC
CASSPPGQPYEQYF
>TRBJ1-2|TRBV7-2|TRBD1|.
TGTGCCAGCAGCTCTAGGACAGGGGCAGATGGCTACACCTTC
CASSSRTGADGYTF
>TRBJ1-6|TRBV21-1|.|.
TGTGCCAGCAGCAAATGCCGGGGTAGCTCCTATAATTCACCCCTCCACTTT
CASSKCRGSSYNSPLHF
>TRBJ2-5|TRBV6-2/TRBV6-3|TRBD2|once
TGTGCCAGCAGTTACTCGGGAGGAGCTAGCGGGGGAGAGACCCAGTACTTC
CASSYSGGASGGETQYF
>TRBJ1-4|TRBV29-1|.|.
TGCAGCGTTGAAACCGACCGGGGTGAAAAACTGTTTTTT
CSVETDRGEKLFF
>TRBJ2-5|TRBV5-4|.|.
TGTGCCAGCAGCCCCGGGACTCGAGGGATAGAAGAGACCCAGTACTTC
CASSPGTRGIEETQYF
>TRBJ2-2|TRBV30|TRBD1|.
TGTGCCTGGCAAAGGGGACAGGGTATCGGGGAGCTGTTTTTT
CAWQRGQGIGELFF
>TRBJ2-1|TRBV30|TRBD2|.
TGTGCCTGGAGGGTAGCGGGGGGGAACAATGAGCAGTTCTTC
CAWRVAGGNNEQFF
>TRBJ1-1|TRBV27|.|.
TGTGCCAGCAGTTTGGAGGGGTTTGGCACTGAAGCTTTCTTT
CASSLEGFGTEAFF
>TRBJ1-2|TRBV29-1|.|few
TGCAGCGCTTACAGGGTCGACTATGGCTACACCTTC
CSAYRVDYGYTF
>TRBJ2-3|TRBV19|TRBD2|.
TGTGCCAGTACGGAAAGCGGGGGCACAGATACGCAGTATTTT
CASTESGGTDTQYF
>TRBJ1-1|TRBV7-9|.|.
TGTGCCAGCAGCTTAGATGGACAGCGCCCAGGAGCTTTCTTT
CASSLDGQRPGAFF
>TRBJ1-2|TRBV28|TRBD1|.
TGTGCCAGCAGTTTAACGGGGCAGGGGGCGTCAGGCTACACCTTC
CASSLTGQGASGYTF
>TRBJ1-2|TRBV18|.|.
TGTGCCAGCTCACCAGCTACAGGTTTTCAGAACTATGGCTACACCTTC
CASSPATGFQNYGYTF
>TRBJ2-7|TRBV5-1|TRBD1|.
TGCGCCAGCAGCTTGGAATTCCAGGGACAGGAAGCCTACGAGCAGTACTTC
CASSLEFQGQEAYEQYF
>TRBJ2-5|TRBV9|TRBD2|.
TGTGCCAGCAAAGACCACCCAGGACTAGCGGAGCAAGAGACCCAGTACTTC
CASKDHPGLAEQETQYF
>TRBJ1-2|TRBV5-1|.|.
TGCGCCAGCAGCTTGCTGGAGTCATCGGATGGCTACACCTTC
CASSLLESSDGYTF
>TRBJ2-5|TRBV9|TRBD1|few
TGTGCCAGCAGCCCCCAGGGCAGGGGGAGTCGAGAGACCCAGTACTTC
CASSPQGRGSRETQYF
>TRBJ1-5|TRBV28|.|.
TGTGCCAGCAGGGCCCAGGGGCGTTTTCAGCCCCAGCATTTT
CASRAQGRFQPQHF
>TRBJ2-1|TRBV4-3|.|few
TGCGCCAGCAGCCAAGAGGCCCCCCCAGGGAACAATGAGCAGTTCTTC
CASSQEAPPGNNEQFF
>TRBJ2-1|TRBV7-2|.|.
TGTGCCAGCAGCTTAGCGACCCGGGTTTACAATGAGCAGTTCTTC
CASSLATRVYNEQFF
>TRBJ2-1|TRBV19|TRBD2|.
TGTGCCAGTAGTGGGGGGGGTGTAACCTCCTACAATGAGCAGTTCTTC
CASSGGGVTSYNEQFF
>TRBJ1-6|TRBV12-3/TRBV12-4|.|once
TGTGCCAGCAGTTTAGGCTATGGGGGGGCCCTCCACTTT
CASSLGYGGALHF
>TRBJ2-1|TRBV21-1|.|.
.
CASSKVARGSNEQFF
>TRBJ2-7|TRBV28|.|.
TGTGCCAGCACGAGGAACTACGAGCAGTACTTC
CASTRNYEQYF
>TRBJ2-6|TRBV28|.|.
TGTGCCAGCAGTTTGCAGCAGGGCAACGTCCTGACTTTC
CASSLQQGNVLTF
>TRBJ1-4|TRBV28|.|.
TGTGCCAGCAGTACCCGGACAAACAAGGGTGAAAAACTGTTTTTT
CASSTRTNKGEKLFF
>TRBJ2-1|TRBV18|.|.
TGTGCCAGCTCACCCAGAAGGAGCGGGACACACAATGAGCAGTTCTTC
CASSPRRSGTHNEQFF
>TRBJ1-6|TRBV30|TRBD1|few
TGTGCCTGGATCCGGACAGGGGATAATTCACCCCTCCACTTT
CAWIRTGDNSPLHF
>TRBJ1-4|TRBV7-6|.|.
TGTGCCAGCAGCGTAAGGGATCAGGGTAATGAAAAACTGTTTTTT
CASSVRDQGNEKLFF